This T cell receptor beta chain came from a study of shared clonotypes between healthy human individuals. Study-wide context: For every donor, three CD4 naive, three CD4 memory, two CD8 naive and one CD8 memory plates were used.

Naive CD4+ cells were CD45RA-selected; the remaining cells were memory. Clones were sequenced by immunoSEQ multiplex PCR, and TCRdb holds only the in-frame ones, with some missing. The table has about 1 million clones, 60% to 80% seen once. V lost 1 base, J lost 5 bases, and 8 bases lay in between. CDR3 length equals 13 residues. The germline CDR1 and CDR2 sequences are SGDLS and YYNGEE. J is TRBJ2-3 and V is TRBV9; D remains ambiguous. The receptor comes from a man younger than 35 in good health. Sequences were obtained from memory CD4+ T cells sorted from blood. Subset noted: CD45RA-negative fraction. The CDR3 sequence is CASSVNGQDTQYF. The DNA of the CDR3 is TGTGCCAGCAGCGTAAACGGGCAAGATACGCAGTATTTT.